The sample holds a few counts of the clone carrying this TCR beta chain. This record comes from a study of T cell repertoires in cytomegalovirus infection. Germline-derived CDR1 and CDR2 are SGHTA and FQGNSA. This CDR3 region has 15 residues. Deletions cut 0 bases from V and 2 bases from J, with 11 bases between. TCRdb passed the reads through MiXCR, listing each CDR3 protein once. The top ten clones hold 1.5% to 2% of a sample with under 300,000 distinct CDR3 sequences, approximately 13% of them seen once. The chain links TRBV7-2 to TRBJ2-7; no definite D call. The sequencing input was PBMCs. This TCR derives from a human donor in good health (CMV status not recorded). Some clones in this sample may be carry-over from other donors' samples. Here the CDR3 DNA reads TGTGCCAGCAGCTTAGCTCCGGCAGTGGCCTACGAGCAGTACTTC. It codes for CASSLAPAVAYEQYF.